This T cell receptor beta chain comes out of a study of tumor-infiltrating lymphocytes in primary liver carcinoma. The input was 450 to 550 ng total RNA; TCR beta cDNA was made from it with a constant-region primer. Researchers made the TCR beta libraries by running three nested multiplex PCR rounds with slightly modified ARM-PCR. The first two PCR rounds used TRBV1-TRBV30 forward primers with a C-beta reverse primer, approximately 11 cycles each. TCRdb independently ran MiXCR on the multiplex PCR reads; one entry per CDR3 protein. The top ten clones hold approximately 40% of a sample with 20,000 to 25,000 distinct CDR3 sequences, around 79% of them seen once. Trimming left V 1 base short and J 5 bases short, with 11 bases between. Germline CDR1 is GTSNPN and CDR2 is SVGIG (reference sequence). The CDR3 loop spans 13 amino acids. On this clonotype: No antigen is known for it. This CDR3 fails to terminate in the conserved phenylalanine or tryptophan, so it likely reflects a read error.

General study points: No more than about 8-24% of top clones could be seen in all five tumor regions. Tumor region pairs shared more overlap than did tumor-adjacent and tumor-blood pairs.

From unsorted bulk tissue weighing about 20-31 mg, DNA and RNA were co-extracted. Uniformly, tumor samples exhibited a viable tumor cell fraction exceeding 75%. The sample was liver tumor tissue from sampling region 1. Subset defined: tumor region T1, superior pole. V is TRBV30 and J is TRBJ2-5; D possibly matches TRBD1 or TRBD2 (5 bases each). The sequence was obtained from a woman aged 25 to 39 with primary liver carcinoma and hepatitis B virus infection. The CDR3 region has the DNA TGTGCCTGGAGTGGGGGGTATAGGGAGACCCAGTACATC. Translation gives CAWSGGYRETQYI.